This TCR beta chain was obtained from a study of blood T cell repertoires in COVID-19. On the study more broadly: The United States, Italy and Spain provided the acute and convalescent COVID-19 samples. T cells, B-cell-depleted T cells, or PBMCs supplied cDNA or gDNA.

Original analysis: Estimation of nucleated cell counts was performed using reference gene primer amplification. Sequenced by immunoSEQ multiplex PCR; TCRdb stores in-frame clones only, minus some. V and J calls plus clone size are reproduced from that table; the DNA served to infer D and trimming. The sample includes around 47,000 clones, around nine tenths of them seen just once. The V segment lost 1 base and the J segment 5 bases; nucleotides outside the gene matches: 8. Germline V gene lookup returns CDR1 SGHAT and CDR2 FQNNGV. The CDR3 has 16 residues. This clone has a single count. Sequencing used peripheral blood. This TCR derives from a man aged 50-60 years with active COVID-19. The chain combines TRBV11-2 with TRBJ1-2, with 9 bases lining up with TRBD1. The CDR3 coding sequence is TGTGCCAGCAGCTTAGGGTTGAGGGGACAGGGATATGGCTACACCTTC. This encodes CASSLGLRGQGYGYTF.